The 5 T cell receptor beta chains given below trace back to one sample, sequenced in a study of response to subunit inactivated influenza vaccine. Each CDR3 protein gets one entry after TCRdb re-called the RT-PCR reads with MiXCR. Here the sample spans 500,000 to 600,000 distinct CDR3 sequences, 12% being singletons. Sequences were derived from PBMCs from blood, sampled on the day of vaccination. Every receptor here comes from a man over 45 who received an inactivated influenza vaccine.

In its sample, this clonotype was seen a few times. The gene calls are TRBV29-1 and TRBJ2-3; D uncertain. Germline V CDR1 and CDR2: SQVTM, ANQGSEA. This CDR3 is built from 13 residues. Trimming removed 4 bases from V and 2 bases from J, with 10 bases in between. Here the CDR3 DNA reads TGCAGCGTTGGATACAGCCACACAGATACGCAGTATTTT. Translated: CSVGYSHTDTQYF.

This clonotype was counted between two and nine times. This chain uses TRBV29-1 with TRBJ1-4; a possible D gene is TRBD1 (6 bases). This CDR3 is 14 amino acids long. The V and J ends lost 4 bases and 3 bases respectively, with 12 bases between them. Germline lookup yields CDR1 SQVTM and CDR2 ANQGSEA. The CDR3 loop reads CSVVGGAANEKLFF. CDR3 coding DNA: TGCAGCGTTGTTGGGGGGGCGGCTAATGAAAAACTGTTTTTT.

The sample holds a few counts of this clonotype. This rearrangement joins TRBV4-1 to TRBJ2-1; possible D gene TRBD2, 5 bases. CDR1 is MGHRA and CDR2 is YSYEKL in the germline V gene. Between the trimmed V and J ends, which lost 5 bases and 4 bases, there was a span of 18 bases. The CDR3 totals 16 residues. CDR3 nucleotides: TGCGCCAGCAGCTTCCAAGTAACGGGAATGTACAATGAGCAGTTCTTC. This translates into CASSFQVTGMYNEQFF.

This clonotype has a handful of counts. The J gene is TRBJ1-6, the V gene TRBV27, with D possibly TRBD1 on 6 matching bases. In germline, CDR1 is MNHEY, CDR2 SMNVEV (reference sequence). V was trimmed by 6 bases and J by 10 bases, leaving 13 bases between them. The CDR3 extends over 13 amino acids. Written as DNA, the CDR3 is TGTGCCAGCAGGTCGGACAGTAGGTCACCCCTCCACTTT. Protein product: CASRSDSRSPLHF.

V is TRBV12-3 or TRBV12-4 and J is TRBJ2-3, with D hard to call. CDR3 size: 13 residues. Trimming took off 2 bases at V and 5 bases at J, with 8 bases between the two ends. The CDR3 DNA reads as TGTGCCAGCAGTTTAATCCTCCGAGATACGCAGTATTTT. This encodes CASSLILRDTQYF.